This is a list of T cell receptor beta chains from one sample in a study of T-cell memory formation after mild COVID-19. Via MiXCR, TCRdb re-called the 5' RACE reads, giving one row per CDR3 protein. The sample includes about 270,000 distinct CDR3 sequences, about 17% of them seen just once. The sequencing input was PBMCs or a T cell subset sorted from them (not recorded which). The origin of the receptors is a man aged 18 to 29 who had mild COVID-19 (a few samples of this study predate the infection). Cell type and time point are not known. Each CDR3 is given with its conserved first and last residue. A D gene is named only where the DNA matches it firmly. Size is stated for part of the rows, as once, few or many counts, or as a class when the clone is expanded.

TRBJ2-2,NA,TRBV7-2,NA,TGTGCCAGCAGCCTCACTAGGTCCGGGGAGCTGTTTTTT,CASSLTRSGELFF
TRBJ2-2,few,TRBV4-1,NA,TGCGCCAGCAGCCAGCGGGACAGTAACACCGGGGAGCTGTTTTTT,CASSQRDSNTGELFF
TRBJ2-3,few,TRBV10-3,TRBD2,TGTGCCATCGCAGGGACTAGCGGGGCCACAGATACGCAGTATTTT,CAIAGTSGATDTQYF
TRBJ2-7,many,TRBV4-1,NA,TGCGCCAGCAGCCAGAACTACGAGCAGTACTTC,CASSQNYEQYF
TRBJ1-1,many,TRBV6-5,TRBD1,TGTGCCAGCAGCCCCGACAGGGAGTACACTGAAGCTTTCTTT,CASSPDREYTEAFF
TRBJ2-5,NA,TRBV5-1,NA,TGCGCCAGCAGCTTGGTGGGGGACCAAGAGACCCAGTACTTC,CASSLVGDQETQYF
TRBJ2-5,many,TRBV7-2,NA,TGTGCCAGCAGCTTAGCTGGAACCTACCAAGAGACCCAGTACTTC,CASSLAGTYQETQYF
TRBJ1-2,few,TRBV12-3/TRBV12-4,NA,TGTGCCAGCAGTGTAGGACCGACCTATGGCTACACCTTC,CASSVGPTYGYTF
TRBJ2-5,few,TRBV7-2,TRBD2,TGTGCCAGCAGCTTACATCCCTATGGTCCGGGAGGGACCCAGTACTTC,CASSLHPYGPGGTQYF
TRBJ2-1,many,TRBV4-2,NA,TGTGCCAGCAGCCAAGAAGGGGTTTATGAGCAGTTCTTC,CASSQEGVYEQFF
TRBJ2-2,NA,TRBV28,NA,TGTGCCAGCAGCACAATTATCAGGGGAGACACCGGGGAGCTGTTTTTT,CASSTIIRGDTGELFF
TRBJ2-5,many,TRBV6-2/TRBV6-3,TRBD1,TGTGCCAGCAGTTACGAGACAGGGGCCTACCAAGAGACCCAGTACTTC,CASSYETGAYQETQYF
TRBJ2-3,few,TRBV7-9,NA,TGTGCCAGCAGCCCCTCCAGGGGACTCACAGATACGCAGTATTTT,CASSPSRGLTDTQYF
TRBJ1-1,few,TRBV4-1,NA,TGCGCCAGCAGCCATGGGAACAAGAACACTGAAGCTTTCTTT,CASSHGNKNTEAFF
TRBJ2-1,many,TRBV4-2,NA,TGTGCCAGCAGCCAACCCAGCGAAGAGGAGCAGTTCTTC,CASSQPSEEEQFF
TRBJ1-2,few,TRBV28,NA,TGTGCCAGCAGTTTAAAACCGTATGGCTACACCTTC,CASSLKPYGYTF
TRBJ1-1,NA,TRBV27,NA,TGTGCCAGCAGTTTTATGGGGGGCCGCGGTGAAGCTTTCTTT,CASSFMGGRGEAFF
TRBJ2-1,few,TRBV7-2,NA,TGTGCCAGCAGCTTAGAAGGTACTATTCTAAATGAGCAGTTCTTC,CASSLEGTILNEQFF
TRBJ2-4,few,TRBV15,TRBD1,TGTGCCACCAGCGGACCCGGGACAGCCGACATTCAGTACTTC,CATSGPGTADIQYF
TRBJ1-4,NA,TRBV2,NA,TGTGCCAGCAGGGCCCAGTCATCAACTAATGAAAAACTGTTTTTT,CASRAQSSTNEKLFF
TRBJ2-7,NA,TRBV10-3,NA,TGTGCCATCAGTGAACGCTACGAGCAGTACTTC,CAISERYEQYF
TRBJ2-2,NA,TRBV5-1,NA,TGCGCCAGCAGGGATAAAGATACGAACACCGGGGAGCTGTTTTTT,CASRDKDTNTGELFF
TRBJ1-4,few,TRBV28,NA,TGTGCCAGCAGCCTGATTCCAGGGGTAAATTTGTTTTTT,CASSLIPGVNLFF
TRBJ1-4,NA,TRBV7-9,NA,TGTGCCAGCAGCTTAGCGAGCGGACTCCCCCGTCCCCAAGGCGAAAAACTGTTTTTT,CASSLASGLPRPQGEKLFF